One and the same sample provided the 3 T cell receptor beta chains below, sequenced in a study of human T cells and chemical hapten exposure. Indicated time point: patch test 3, about 24 weeks after DPC sensitization. This sample's treatment: therapeutic diphenylcyclopropenone sensitization with weekly scalp DPC. TCRdb redid the calling of the RACE reads with MiXCR, one entry per CDR3 protein. The sample has about 82,000 distinct CDR3 sequences, approximately 12% seen once; the top ten hold 5.7%. Source: whole blood, taken in connection with sensitization to the hapten diphenylcyclopropenone (DPC). Source of these receptors: a woman in her forties or fifties with alopecia areata. Some clones in this sample may be carry-over from other donors' samples.

The chain joins TRBV11-2 to TRBJ2-2; the D is unclear. Trimming removed 0 bases from V and 2 bases from J, with 4 bases in between. CDR3 size: 14 residues. Germline V gives CDR1 SGHAT, CDR2 FQNNGV. The CDR3 coding sequence is TGTGCCAGCAGCTTAGATCTAAACACCGGGGAGCTGTTTTTT. The encoded protein is CASSLDLNTGELFF. Based on the CDR3 plus reference TRBV11-2 and TRBJ2-2, the full variable domain is EAGVAQSPRYKIIEKRQSVAFWCNPISGHATLYWYQQILGQGPKLLIQFQNNGVVDDSQLPKDRFSAERLKGVDSTLKIQPAKLEDSAVYLCASSLDLNTGELFFGEGSRLTVL.

V is TRBV6-5 and J is TRBJ2-7, with TRBD2 matching 10 bases. CDR1 and CDR2 from the germline V gene are MNHEY and SVGAGI. V lost 3 bases and J lost 2; bases outside the gene matches: 4. The CDR3 is 15 amino acids. The CDR3: CASSYRLAGAYEQYF. Written as DNA, the CDR3 is TGTGCCAGCAGTTATAGGCTAGCGGGGGCCTACGAGCAGTACTTC.

At least ten counts were recorded for this clonotype. The chain recombines TRBV12-3 or TRBV12-4 with TRBJ2-3, with D uncertain. The length of the CDR3 is 13 residues. Between the trimmed V and J ends, which lost 6 bases and 4 bases, there was a span of 11 bases. The CDR3 loop is CASRIRTSDTQYF. The DNA of the CDR3 is TGTGCCAGCAGAATTAGGACCTCAGATACGCAGTATTTT.